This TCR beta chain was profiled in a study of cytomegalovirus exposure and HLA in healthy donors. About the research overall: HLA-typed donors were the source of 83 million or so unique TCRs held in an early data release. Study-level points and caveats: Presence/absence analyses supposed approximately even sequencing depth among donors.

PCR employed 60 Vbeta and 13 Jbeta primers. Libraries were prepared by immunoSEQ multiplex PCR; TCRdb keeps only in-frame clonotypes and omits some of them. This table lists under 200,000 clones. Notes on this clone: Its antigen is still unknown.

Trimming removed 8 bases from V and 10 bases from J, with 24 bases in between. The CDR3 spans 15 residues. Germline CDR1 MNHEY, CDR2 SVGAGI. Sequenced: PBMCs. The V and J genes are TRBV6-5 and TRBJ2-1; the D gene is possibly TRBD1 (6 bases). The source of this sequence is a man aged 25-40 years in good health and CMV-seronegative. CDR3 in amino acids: CASLRFGTSLGEQFF. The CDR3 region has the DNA TGTGCCAGCCTGCGATTCGGGACAAGCCTAGGGGAGCAGTTCTTC.